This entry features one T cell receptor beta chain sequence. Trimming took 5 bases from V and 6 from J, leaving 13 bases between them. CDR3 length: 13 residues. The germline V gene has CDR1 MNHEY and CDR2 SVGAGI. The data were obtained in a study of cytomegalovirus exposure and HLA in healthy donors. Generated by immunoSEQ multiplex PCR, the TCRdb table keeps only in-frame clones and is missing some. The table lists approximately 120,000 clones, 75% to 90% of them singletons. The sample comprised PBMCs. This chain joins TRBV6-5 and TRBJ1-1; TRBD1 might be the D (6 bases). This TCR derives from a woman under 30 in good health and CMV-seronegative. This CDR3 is CASSQGRTAEAFF. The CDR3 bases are TGTGCCAGCAGTCAGGGGCGTACGGCTGAAGCTTTCTTT.